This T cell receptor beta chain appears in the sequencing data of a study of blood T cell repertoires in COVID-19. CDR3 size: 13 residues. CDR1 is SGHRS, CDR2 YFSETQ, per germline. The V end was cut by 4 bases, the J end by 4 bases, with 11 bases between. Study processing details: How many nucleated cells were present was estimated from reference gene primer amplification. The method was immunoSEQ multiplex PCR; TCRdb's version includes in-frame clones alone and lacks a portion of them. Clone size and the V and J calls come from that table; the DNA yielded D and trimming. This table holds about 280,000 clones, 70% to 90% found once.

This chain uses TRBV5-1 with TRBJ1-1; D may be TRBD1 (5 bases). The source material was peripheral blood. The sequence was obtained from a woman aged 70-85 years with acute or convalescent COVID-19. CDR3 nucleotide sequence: TGCGCCAGCAGCCGGGACGGGGGCACTGAAGCTTTCTTT. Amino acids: CASSRDGGTEAFF.